These 22 T cell receptor beta chains share one sample of origin, sequenced in a study of beta chain features in type 1 diabetes. The whole isolated RNA underwent reverse transcription, so sequencing captured expressed TCRB transcripts. The protocol was immunoSEQ multiplex PCR, while the TCRdb copy is restricted to in-frame clones and leaves out a portion. The data hold 300,000 to 350,000 clones, with roughly 9% observed a single time. The antigens for these receptors are not known. Study results and limitations: Within each of all four CD4+ subsets, Type 1 diabetes patients had TCRB CDR3s that were moderately but significantly shorter.

Sample: central memory CD4+ T cells from blood. Source of these receptors: a man aged 30 to 45 with type 1 diabetes.

Only a few counts were recorded for this clone. The V and J genes are TRBV2 and TRBJ1-2; D may be TRBD1 (5 bases). Trimming shortened V by 6 bases and J by 4 bases, and 15 bases separated the two germline ends. The CDR3 loop spans 14 amino acids. Germline values: CDR1 SNHLY, CDR2 FYNNEI. The CDR3 bases are TGTGCCAGCAGCGAGTGGGGGGACCTCTATGGCTACACCTTC. Translating gives CASSEWGDLYGYTF.

As to this clone: The sample has other DNA sequences that encode this CDR3 too. This chain uses TRBV5-1 with TRBJ2-3; weak D call: TRBD1 (6 bases). In germline, CDR1 is SGHRS, CDR2 YFSETQ. CDR3 length equals 12 residues. Trimming took 4 bases from V and 5 from J, leaving 8 bases between them. CDR3 DNA: TGCGCCAGCAGCCCACAGGGAGATACGCAGTATTTT. Protein: CASSPQGDTQYF.

The chain combines TRBV7-9 with TRBJ2-7; D ambiguous. CDR1 and CDR2 from the germline V gene are SEHNR and FQNEAQ (reference sequence). CDR3 length: 12 amino acids. Trimming shortened V by 1 base and J by 7 bases, and 8 bases separated the two germline ends. The CDR3 loop is CASSLVYGEQYF. CDR3 DNA sequence: TGTGCCAGCAGCTTAGTGTACGGAGAGCAGTACTTC.

The chain carries TRBV19 and TRBJ2-4, with D possibly matching TRBD1 (6 bases). The CDR3 contains 16 residues. The germline V gene encodes CDR1 LNHDA and CDR2 SQIVND (reference sequence). Deletions cut 6 bases from V and 6 bases from J, with 21 bases between. The DNA for the CDR3 is TGTGCCAGTAGCAGTCCAACAGGGTCAGGGGTAAACATTCAGTACTTC. Protein sequence: CASSSPTGSGVNIQYF.

This clone was recorded at least ten times. J is TRBJ2-1 and V is TRBV11-2; the match to TRBD2 covers 7 bases. Unmatched junction bases numbered 14, after V lost 0 bases and J lost 9 bases. The CDR3 is 17 amino acids. Germline CDR1 is SGHAT and CDR2 is FQNNGV. DNA of the CDR3: TGTGCCAGCAGCTTAGATCGAGGTAGCGGGTCGTTAGGTGAGCAGTTCTTC. Translated: CASSLDRGSGSLGEQFF.

Here the CDR3 reads CASSFGGPYNEQFF. The CDR3 DNA follows: TGTGCCAGCAGTTTCGGGGGGCCTTACAATGAGCAGTTCTTC. The chain joins TRBV5-4 to TRBJ2-1, with D maybe TRBD2 (7 bases). V dropped 5 bases and J dropped 4 bases, with 13 bases sitting between them. Germline values: CDR1 SGHNT, CDR2 YYREEE (reference sequence). There are 14 residues in the CDR3. The full variable domain, its missing parts supplied by reference TRBV5-4 and TRBJ2-1, is ETGVTQSPTHLIKTRGQQVTLRCSSQSGHNTVSWYQQALGQGPQFIFQYYREEENGRGNFPPRFSGLQFPNYSSELNVNALELDDSALYLCASSFGGPYNEQFFGPGTRLTVL.

This clone was detected a few times. The chain recombines TRBV2 with TRBJ2-4; D unresolved. With 0 bases removed from V and 3 bases from J, the gap between germline ends came to 18 bases. The CDR3 loop spans 18 amino acids. Germline assignment: CDR1 SNHLY and CDR2 FYNNEI. Written as DNA, the CDR3 is TGTGCCAGCAGTGAAGCGATTTTTGGGCTTTCTGGCAAAAACATTCAGTACTTC. It codes for CASSEAIFGLSGKNIQYF.

This clone was picked up a small number of times. The identical CDR3 is also encoded by other nucleotide sequences in the sample. The chain joins TRBV4-1 to TRBJ2-3, with D unclear. Germline V gene data show CDR1 as MGHRA and CDR2 as YSYEKL. This CDR3 region has 14 residues. The ends were cut back, 0 bases at V and 1 base at J, with 5 bases in the middle. The DNA for the CDR3 is TGCGCCAGCAGCCAAGAGGTGCGCACAGATACGCAGTATTTT. Its translation is CASSQEVRTDTQYF.

The chain uses TRBV5-1 and TRBJ1-2; 7 positions match TRBD1. Germline values: CDR1 SGHRS, CDR2 YFSETQ. With V trimmed by 3 bases and J by 5 bases, 7 bases remained unmatched. This CDR3 spans 14 amino acids. The CDR3 DNA reads TGCGCCAGCAGCTACGACAGGGAAGGGTATGGCTACACCTTC. Its translation is CASSYDREGYGYTF.

The chain joins TRBV20-1 to TRBJ2-5; no reliable D call. Germline V gene sequence: CDR1 DFQATT, CDR2 SNEGSKA (reference sequence). The CDR3 covers 11 residues. Here the CDR3 DNA reads TGCAGCCCTCCATTATCGGAGACCCAGTACTTC. It codes for CSPPLSETQYF.

This clone was detected a few times. V and J are TRBV10-3 and TRBJ2-7; D gene ambiguous. CDR1 and CDR2 (germline): ENHRY, SYGVKD. This CDR3 contains 13 residues. The V gene lost 3 bases and the J gene lost 2 bases, with 8 bases spanning the gap. In DNA form, the CDR3 reads TGTGCCATCAGTGAAAGAAGGGCCTACGAGCAGTACTTC. Amino acid sequence: CAISERRAYEQYF.

Many counts were recorded for this clone. The same CDR3 is also encoded by other DNA sequences in this sample. V usage is TRBV7-9 and J usage is TRBJ1-1, with D perhaps matching TRBD1 (6 bases). This CDR3 spans 14 amino acids. V was clipped by 4 bases and J by 0 bases, with 9 bases between them. Germline CDR1 is SEHNR and CDR2 is FQNEAQ (reference sequence). The CDR3 nucleotides are TGTGCCAGCAGCTCCCAGGGGATGAACACTGAAGCTTTCTTT. Protein sequence: CASSSQGMNTEAFF.

The genes are TRBV27 and TRBJ2-7, with D unclear. V gave up 6 bases and J gave up 5 bases, with 14 bases separating them. CDR3 size: 13 residues. The germline gives CDR1 MNHEY, CDR2 SMNVEV (reference sequence). The CDR3 loop reads CASSLIWGDEQYF. As DNA, the CDR3 is TGTGCCAGCAGCCTGATCTGGGGTGACGAGCAGTACTTC.

The V call is TRBV7-9, the J call TRBJ1-2; D is possibly TRBD1 (6 bases). Trimming took 7 bases from V and 6 from J, leaving 18 bases between them. Germline V gene sequence: CDR1 SEHNR, CDR2 FQNEAQ (reference sequence). This CDR3 has 14 residues. The CDR3 DNA sequence: TGTGCCAGCACCCGGTCCGGCAGGGGCCATGGCTACACCTTC. As protein: CASTRSGRGHGYTF. Based on the CDR3 plus reference TRBV7-9 and TRBJ1-2, the full variable domain is DTGVSQNPRHKITKRGQNVTFRCDPISEHNRLYWYRQTLGQGPEFLTYFQNEAQLEKSRLLSDRFSAERPKGSFSTLEIQRTEQGDSAMYLCASTRSGRGHGYTFGSGTRLTVV.

This clone was found a few times. V and J are TRBV7-2 and TRBJ1-1, with a possible D match to TRBD1 (5 bases). Between the trimmed V and J ends, which lost 11 bases and 0 bases, there was a span of 13 bases. Germline-derived CDR1 and CDR2 are SGHTA and FQGNSA. There are 13 residues in the CDR3. For the CDR3, the DNA is TGTGCCGGCTCCGAGGGGATGAACACTGAAGCTTTCTTT. Translating gives CAGSEGMNTEAFF.

This clone was observed a few times. The chain couples TRBV6-5 to TRBJ1-2; D is ambiguous. CDR3 length equals 11 residues. The V end was cut by 4 bases, the J end by 4 bases, with 4 bases between. Germline loops: CDR1 MNHEY, CDR2 SVGAGI. In DNA, the CDR3 is TGTGCCAGCAGTTCCGGCTATGGCTACACCTTC. This encodes CASSSGYGYTF.

There are a few counts of this clone. The V call is TRBV30, the J call TRBJ1-1; tentative D call: TRBD1 (5 bases). V was pared by 4 bases and J by 5 bases, with 8 bases between. The CDR3 length is 11 residues. The germline gives CDR1 GTSNPN, CDR2 SVGIG (reference sequence). CDR3 nucleotide sequence: TGTGCCTGGAACCAGGGTACTGAAGCTTTCTTT. This translates into CAWNQGTEAFF.

V is TRBV5-6 and J is TRBJ2-3; possibly TRBD2 for D (5 bases). CDR1 and CDR2 from the germline V gene are SGHDT and YYEEEE. The V end was cut by 6 bases, the J end by 6 bases, with 17 bases between. The CDR3 spans 14 residues. CDR3 sequence reads: CASNRARVADTQYF. CDR3 DNA sequence: TGTGCCAGCAACCGGGCGCGGGTAGCCGATACGCAGTATTTT. Looking up the rest from reference TRBV5-6 and TRBJ2-3 gives the full variable domain: DAGVTQSPTHLIKTRGQQVTLRCSPKSGHDTVSWYQQALGQGPQFIFQYYEEEERQRGNFPDRFSGHQFPNYSSELNVNALLLGDSALYLCASNRARVADTQYFGPGTRLTVL.

The gene calls are TRBV19 and TRBJ2-3; 7 bases are shared with TRBD2. Per the germline V gene, CDR1 is LNHDA and CDR2 is SQIVND (reference sequence). The CDR3 loop spans 15 amino acids. J gave up 7 bases and V 6 bases, and 13 bases lay outside the gene matches. The chain's CDR3 is CASSSHKREPNTQYF. The CDR3 region has the DNA TGTGCCAGTAGCTCCCATAAGCGGGAACCGAATACGCAGTATTTT.

This clone has just a few counts. The CDR3 is CASSPRAPSYEQYF. The CDR3 DNA sequence: TGCGCCAGCAGCCCCCGGGCGCCGTCCTACGAGCAGTACTTC. The rearrangement joins TRBV5-1 to TRBJ2-7; D not resolved. Germline loops: CDR1 SGHRS, CDR2 YFSETQ. CDR3 length: 14 residues. Trimming took off 4 bases at V and 1 base at J, with 12 bases between the two ends.

This chain uses TRBV29-1 with TRBJ2-1; 9 bases map to TRBD1. V gave up 5 bases and J gave up 6 bases; unmatched junction bases: 5. Germline-derived CDR1 and CDR2 are SQVTM and ANQGSEA. CDR3 length: 13 amino acids. DNA of the CDR3: TGCAGCGTTAGGACAGGGGAAGGCAATGAGCAGTTCTTC. It translates to CSVRTGEGNEQFF.

V is TRBV5-1 and J is TRBJ2-1; D unresolved. The germline V gene encodes CDR1 SGHRS and CDR2 YFSETQ. Trimming left V 7 bases short and J 0 bases short, with 11 bases between. CDR3 size: 14 residues. CDR3 sequence (DNA): TGCGCCAGCCAGTCCGGGTACTCCTACAATGAGCAGTTCTTC. It codes for CASQSGYSYNEQFF.